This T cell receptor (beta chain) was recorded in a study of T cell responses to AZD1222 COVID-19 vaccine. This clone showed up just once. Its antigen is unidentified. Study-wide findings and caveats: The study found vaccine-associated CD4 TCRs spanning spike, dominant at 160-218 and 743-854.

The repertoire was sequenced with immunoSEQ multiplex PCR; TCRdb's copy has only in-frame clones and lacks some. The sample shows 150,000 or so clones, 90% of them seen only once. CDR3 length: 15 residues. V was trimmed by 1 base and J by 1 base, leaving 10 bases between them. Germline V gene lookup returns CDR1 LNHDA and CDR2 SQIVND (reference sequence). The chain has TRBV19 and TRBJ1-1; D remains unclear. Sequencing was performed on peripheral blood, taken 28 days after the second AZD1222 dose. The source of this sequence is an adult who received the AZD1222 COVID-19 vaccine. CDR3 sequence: CASSIGAGANTEAFF. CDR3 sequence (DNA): TGTGCCAGTAGTATAGGGGCGGGCGCGAACACTGAAGCTTTCTTT.